This TCR beta chain came from a study of cytomegalovirus exposure and HLA in healthy donors. Concerning this clone: Its target is not known.

The J segment lost 5 bases and the V segment lost 5 bases, leaving 2 bases of the junction unmatched. This CDR3 is built from 14 residues. The germline V gene has CDR1 ENHRY and CDR2 SYGVKD. General observations from the study: In terms of immune exposure information, only CMV serostatus was available. V- and J-gene trimming of TCR beta was linked (in a later analysis) to a missense DCLRE1C variant.

A multiplex PCR was run with 60 Vbeta primers and 13 Jbeta primers. TCRdb's table, derived via immunoSEQ multiplex PCR, lists solely in-frame clones and lacks some. The sample records over 120,000 clones, 74% being singletons. The rearrangement uses TRBV10-3 and TRBJ2-1; TRBD2 aligns across 11 bases. Input material: PBMCs. The TCR was taken from a man younger than 30 in good health and CMV-seropositive. In DNA, the CDR3 is TGTGCCATCAGTATAGCGGGGGGGCACAATGAGCAGTTCTTC. It is translated as CAISIAGGHNEQFF.